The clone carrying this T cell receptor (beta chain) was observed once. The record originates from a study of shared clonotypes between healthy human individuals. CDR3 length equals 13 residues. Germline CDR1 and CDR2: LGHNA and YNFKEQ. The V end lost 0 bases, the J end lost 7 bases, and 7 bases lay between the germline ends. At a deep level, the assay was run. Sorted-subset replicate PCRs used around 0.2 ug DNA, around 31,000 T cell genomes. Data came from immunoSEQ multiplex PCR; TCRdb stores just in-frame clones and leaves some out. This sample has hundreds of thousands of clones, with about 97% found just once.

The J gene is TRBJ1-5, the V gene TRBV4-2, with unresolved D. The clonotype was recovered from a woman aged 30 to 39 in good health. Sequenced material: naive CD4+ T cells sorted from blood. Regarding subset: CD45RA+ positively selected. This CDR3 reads CASSQEKRQPQHF. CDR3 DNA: TGTGCCAGCAGCCAAGAAAAAAGGCAGCCCCAGCATTTT.